A selection of T cell receptor beta chains follows, all from one sample in a study of shared clonotypes between healthy human individuals. The method was immunoSEQ multiplex PCR; TCRdb's version includes in-frame clones alone and lacks a portion of them. This sample has over a million clones, with more than 95% found just once. Source material: naive CD4+ T cells sorted from blood. The receptors come from a man aged 25-45 years in good health. Both conserved end residues are part of each CDR3. A D gene is named only where the DNA matches it firmly.

TRBD2 | TRBJ2-5 | TRBV27 | TGTGCCAGCAGTAGATGGGGAGGGTCTCGCGAGACCCAGTACTTC | CASSRWGGSRETQYF
. | TRBJ2-5 | TRBV10-2 | TGCGCCAGCACCAATACTATCTGGTCAGTCCCCTCAGAGACCCAGTACTTC | CASTNTIWSVPSETQYF
TRBD1 | TRBJ2-5 | TRBV9 | TGTGCCAGCAGCGCCAGGGACAGCCTGGGAGAGACCCAGTACTTC | CASSARDSLGETQYF
. | TRBJ2-7 | TRBV5-1 | TGCGCCAGCAGGAGCAGGGCCTTAAGCTCCTACGAGCAGTACTTC | CASRSRALSSYEQYF
TRBD1 | TRBJ2-7 | TRBV5-1 | TGCGCCAGCGAACCGGGACAGGGAGCCTACGAGCAGTACTTC | CASEPGQGAYEQYF
TRBD2 | TRBJ2-2 | TRBV2 | TGTGCCAGCAGTGAAGGGGGAGGGATCGGGGAGCTGTTTTTT | CASSEGGGIGELFF
. | TRBJ2-5 | TRBV7-7 | TGTGCCAGCAGCTTGGGGCTGCCAGGAGGCCAAGAGACCCAGTACTTC | CASSLGLPGGQETQYF
TRBD1 | TRBJ2-7 | TRBV7-9 | TGTGCCAGCAGTAGGCTTGGGGGACAGGGGGCCCACGAGCAGTACTTC | CASSRLGGQGAHEQYF
TRBD1 | TRBJ2-7 | TRBV11-2 | TGTGCCAGCAGGTGGGACAGGGCAACCTACGAGCAGTACTTC | CASRWDRATYEQYF
. | TRBJ2-1 | TRBV7-2 | TGTGCCAGCAGCTACTCCTTTCCCGGGGGAAATGAGCAGTTCTTC | CASSYSFPGGNEQFF
. | TRBJ2-7 | TRBV28 | TGTGCCAGCATCAGGCCCCCCCCCGGGGGTGAGCAGTACTTC | CASIRPPPGGEQYF
TRBD1 | TRBJ1-1 | TRBV5-1 | TGCGCCAGCAGCTTGCCGGGACAGCAAACCACTGAAGCTTTCTTT | CASSLPGQQTTEAFF
TRBD2 | TRBJ2-1 | TRBV28 | TGTGCCAGCAGTCGGACTAGCGGGAGGGTAGCCAATGAGCAGTTCTTC | CASSRTSGRVANEQFF
TRBD1 | TRBJ2-1 | TRBV5-1 | TGCGCCAGCAGGACAACCTCAGGGGGCTTGTACAATGAGCAGTTCTTC | CASRTTSGGLYNEQFF
TRBD1 | TRBJ2-5 | TRBV7-9 | TGTGCCAGCAGCTTTCCACGGACAGGGGGCGAGGAAGAGACCCAGTACTTC | CASSFPRTGGEEETQYF
. | TRBJ1-1 | TRBV11-2 | TGTGCCAGCAGCACTGGACTGAACACTGAAGCTTTCTTT | CASSTGLNTEAFF
. | TRBJ1-1 | TRBV25-1 | TGTGCCAGCAGATCTACGACAGGAAATGAAGCTTTCTTT | CASRSTTGNEAFF
TRBD2 | TRBJ2-7 | TRBV28 | TGTGCCAGCAGTTCACGTAGCGGGAGGGCTAGCGAGCAGTACTTC | CASSSRSGRASEQYF
TRBD2 | TRBJ2-1 | TRBV9 | TGTGCCAGCAGCAGTTCCGGGACTAGCGGGAGGTACAATGAGCAGTTCTTC | CASSSSGTSGRYNEQFF
. | TRBJ2-7 | TRBV9 | TGTGCCAGCAGCCAGACGACTAGTAACTACGAGCAGTACTTC | CASSQTTSNYEQYF
. | TRBJ2-7 | TRBV19 | TGTGCCAGTAGTATAGGGACGAGTTCCTACGAGCAGTACTTC | CASSIGTSSYEQYF